These 21 T cell receptor beta chains originate from one sample sequenced in a study of CD4 and CD8 cells across lung adenocarcinoma regions. TCRdb reanalysed the PCR reads using MiXCR and keeps one entry per CDR3 protein. This sample has about 20,000 distinct CDR3 sequences; less than 70% occur once, and the top ten carry 24%. Sequencing input: CD8+ T cells from the center of a lung tumor. Receptor source: a female donor with lung adenocarcinoma. The CD4 and CD8 labels of this study may be unreliable.

There are a few counts of this clonotype. The chain is built from TRBV6-1 and TRBJ2-1, with D perhaps assigned TRBD1 or TRBD2 (5 bases each). The CDR3 consists of 12 residues. CDR1 and CDR2 from the germline V gene are MNHNS and SASEGT. Trimming cost V 8 bases and J 9 bases, with 14 bases left between them. CDR3 amino acids: CASVGPGFEQFF. CDR3 in DNA: TGTGCCAGCGTGGGACCAGGGTTTGAGCAGTTCTTC.

The V and J genes are TRBV7-2 and TRBJ2-1, with TRBD2 identical over 8 bases. The germline V gene encodes CDR1 SGHTA and CDR2 FQGNSA. With V trimmed by 1 base and J by 3 bases, 2 bases remained unmatched. The CDR3 has 15 residues. The CDR3 nucleotides are TGTGCCAGCAGCTTAGGGACTAGCCTCTACAATGAGCAGTTCTTC. As protein: CASSLGTSLYNEQFF.

By sample share, this clonotype is large (0.1 to 1%). The rearrangement joins TRBV6-1 to TRBJ2-3; 9 bases align to TRBD2. Germline lookup yields CDR1 MNHNS and CDR2 SASEGT. The CDR3 is made up of 13 amino acids. V trimming: 8 bases; J trimming: 3 bases; junction bases outside the gene matches: 3. CDR3 nucleotides: TGTGCCAGCCGAACTAGCGGGACAGATACGCAGTATTTT. Translation gives CASRTSGTDTQYF.

The V call is TRBV3-1, the J call TRBJ2-2; the D gene is possibly TRBD1 (6 bases). The CDR3 has 16 residues. Trimming pared 1 base from V and 3 bases from J, leaving 12 bases between. The V gene's germline CDR1 is LGHDT and CDR2 YNNKEL (reference sequence). The CDR3 DNA is TGTGCCAGCAGCCAAGGCTGGGACACTTACACCGGGGAGCTGTTTTTT. Protein product: CASSQGWDTYTGELFF.

The rearrangement links TRBV9 to TRBJ2-3; 10 bases fit TRBD1. Losses at the gene ends were 4 bases for V and 3 bases for J; bases not matched to a gene: 5. CDR1 and CDR2 (germline): SGDLS, YYNGEE. The CDR3 runs to 15 residues. The CDR3 nucleotides are TGTGCCAGCAGCCATCGGGACAGGGGAACAGATACGCAGTATTTT. Translation: CASSHRDRGTDTQYF.

Of note for this clonotype: A junction boundary mismatches the germline segment, possibly from a read error. This sequence joins TRBV6-1 and TRBJ2-3; weak D call: TRBD1 (6 bases). CDR3 length: 14 amino acids. The germline V gene encodes CDR1 MNHNS and CDR2 SASEGT. The CDR3 region is CASWGRRALSIQYF. Here the CDR3 DNA reads TGTGCCAGCTGGGGGCGGAGAGCCTTAAGTATTCAGTACTTT.

CDR3 nucleotide sequence: TGTGCCAGCAGCTTAGCGGACGGACAGCCCCAGCATTTT. Protein product: CASSLADGQPQHF. This chain links TRBV7-2 with TRBJ1-5; D ambiguous. Germline values: CDR1 SGHTA, CDR2 FQGNSA. The CDR3 has 13 residues. V was pared by 0 bases and J by 7 bases, with 7 bases between.

The chain joins TRBV27 to TRBJ2-1; 13 bases line up with TRBD2. The assigned J gene may be wrong: the sequence end matches TRBJ2-7 better. This CDR3 has 20 amino acids. Germline CDR1 and CDR2: MNHEY and SMNVEV (reference sequence). The DNA for the CDR3 is TGTGCCAGCAGTTTATGGTTCCAGGCTACTAGCGGGAGGGCCGGCTACGAGCAGTACTTC. It is translated as CASSLWFQATSGRAGYEQYF.

By share, this clonotype ranks as large. The CDR3 nucleotides read TGTGCCAGCAGCCCCTCCCCTTGGGGTTTGAACACCGGGGAGCTGTTTTTT. It is translated as CASSPSPWGLNTGELFF. The chain uses TRBV6-5 and TRBJ2-2; D remains unclear. The CDR3 contains 17 residues. V was clipped by 6 bases and J by 1 base, with 18 bases between them. CDR1 is MNHEY and CDR2 is SVGAGI in the germline V gene.

This clonotype was seen more than once but under ten times. The rearrangement links TRBV2 to TRBJ2-3; the match to TRBD2 covers 7 bases. V was clipped by 5 bases and J by 6 bases; unmatched bases: 23. The CDR3 is 19 residues long. Germline V gives CDR1 SNHLY, CDR2 FYNNEI. DNA for the CDR3: TGTGCCAGCAGTTCTTCTTGGGCTACCGCGGCGGGAGTGGAGGATACGCAGTATTTT. Protein sequence: CASSSSWATAAGVEDTQYF. The full variable domain, completed using reference TRBV2 and TRBJ2-3, is EPEVTQTPSHQVTQMGQEVILRCVPISNHLYFYWYRQILGQKVEFLVSFYNNEISEKSEIFDDQFSVERPDGSNFTLKIRSTKLEDSAMYFCASSSSWATAAGVEDTQYFGPGTRLTVL.

By frequency in the sample, this clonotype is medium-sized. This chain joins TRBV10-1 and TRBJ2-1; 8 positions match TRBD2. In germline, CDR1 is WNHNN, CDR2 SYGVQD (reference sequence). CDR3 length equals 14 residues. The junction had 6 bases not matched to a gene; V was cut back by 2 bases and J by 9 bases. CDR3 residues: CASSESSGISEQFF. CDR3 coding DNA: TGCGCCAGCAGTGAGAGTAGCGGGATTAGTGAGCAGTTCTTC.

This clonotype was seen many times. The chain uses TRBV6-1 and TRBJ1-3, with a tentative D call TRBD1 (5 bases). The ends were cut back, 4 bases at V and 4 bases at J, with 11 bases in the middle. The CDR3 extends over 14 amino acids. The germline gives CDR1 MNHNS, CDR2 SASEGT. CDR3 residues: CASSVGTSGNTIYF. As DNA, the CDR3 is TGTGCCAGCAGTGTGGGGACGTCCGGAAACACCATATATTTT.

This chain uses TRBV6-1 with TRBJ2-2; 11 nucleotides match TRBD1. J lost 13 bases, V lost 7 bases, and 14 bases had no gene match. Germline V lookup: CDR1 MNHNS, CDR2 SASEGT. This CDR3 has 15 residues. The DNA for the CDR3 is TGTGCCAGCAACGGACAGGGGGCAGGGACAGAGGCGCTGTTTTTT. Translating gives CASNGQGAGTEALFF.

About this clonotype itself: At one end the junction does not follow the germline gene, possibly because of a read error. The chain links TRBV10-1 to TRBJ2-5, with D perhaps given as TRBD1 or TRBD2 (7 bases each). This CDR3 is 15 amino acids long. Germline V gene lookup returns CDR1 WNHNN and CDR2 SYGVQD (reference sequence). The chain's CDR3 is CAGGHGGGGQETQYF. In DNA form, the CDR3 reads TGCGCCGGGGGGCACGGGGGAGGGGGCCAAGAGACCCAGTATTTC.

This clonotype showed up many times. This chain joins TRBV11-1 and TRBJ2-7; TRBD1 might be the D (5 bases). The V gene's germline CDR1 is SGHAT and CDR2 FQDESV (reference sequence). This CDR3 is 13 amino acids long. Trimming shortened V by 3 bases and J by 4 bases, and 10 bases separated the two germline ends. The CDR3 region is CASSLVQAYEQYF. The CDR3, as DNA: TGTGCCAGCAGCTTGGTACAGGCATACGAGCAGTACTTC.

About this clonotype itself: Germline and junction disagree at one end, which may indicate a read error. As DNA, the CDR3 is TGTGCCAGCAGTGAGCCACTCAAAGGTGTCAGGACCGATACGCAGTTTTTT. Amino acid sequence: CASSEPLKGVRTDTQFF. The rearrangement joins TRBV10-3 to TRBJ2-3; D gene ambiguous. CDR1 is ENHRY and CDR2 is SYGVKD in the germline V gene. The length of the CDR3 is 17 residues.

This clonotype was seen a single time. J is TRBJ2-3 and V is TRBV27; D could derive from TRBD1 or TRBD2 (5 bases each). Germline V lookup: CDR1 MNHEY, CDR2 SMNVEV (reference sequence). CDR3 size: 15 residues. Trimming cost V 8 bases and J 12 bases, with 27 bases left between them. The CDR3 is CASVPRVGPKNIQYF. Here the CDR3 DNA reads TGTGCCAGCGTGCCGCGGGTGGGACCCAAAAACATTCAGTATTTT.

This chain connects TRBV6-1 to TRBJ2-4, with 7 bases fitting TRBD1. In germline, CDR1 is MNHNS, CDR2 SASEGT. Germline trimming cut 6 bases from V and 3 bases from J; bases unmatched to any gene: 11. This CDR3 spans 16 amino acids. In nucleotides, the CDR3 is TGTGCCAGCAGGGGCCACGGGGACAGTGACAAAAACATTCAGTACTTC. It encodes CASRGHGDSDKNIQYF.

The chain recombines TRBV3-1 with TRBJ2-5, with TRBD2 matching 10 bases. CDR1 is LGHDT and CDR2 is YNNKEL in the germline V gene (reference sequence). V was clipped by 6 bases and J by 3 bases; unmatched bases: 1. The CDR3 totals 13 residues. The CDR3 here is CASRLAGKETQYF. The CDR3 DNA sequence: TGTGCCAGCAGACTAGCGGGAAAAGAGACCCAGTACTTC.

The rearrangement links TRBV6-5 to TRBJ1-4; D is unresolved. Germline V gene lookup returns CDR1 MNHEY and CDR2 SVGAGI. The length of the CDR3 is 15 residues. Trimming shortened V by 2 bases and J by 8 bases, and 15 bases separated the two germline ends. The CDR3 DNA reads as TGTGCCAGCAGTTACAGAGGTCTAACGGGGGAAAAACTGTTTTTT. Translating gives CASSYRGLTGEKLFF.

This clonotype was recorded at least ten times. CDR3 nucleotides: TGTGCCAGCAGTGAATCCATTCCAGGTGCCTACGAGCAGTACTTC. Translation: CASSESIPGAYEQYF. The V and J genes are TRBV25-1 and TRBJ2-5; no definite D call. The last part of the DNA fits TRBJ2-7 better; the J call may be wrong. The length of the CDR3 is 15 residues. Germline V gene lookup returns CDR1 MGHDK and CDR2 SYGVNS.